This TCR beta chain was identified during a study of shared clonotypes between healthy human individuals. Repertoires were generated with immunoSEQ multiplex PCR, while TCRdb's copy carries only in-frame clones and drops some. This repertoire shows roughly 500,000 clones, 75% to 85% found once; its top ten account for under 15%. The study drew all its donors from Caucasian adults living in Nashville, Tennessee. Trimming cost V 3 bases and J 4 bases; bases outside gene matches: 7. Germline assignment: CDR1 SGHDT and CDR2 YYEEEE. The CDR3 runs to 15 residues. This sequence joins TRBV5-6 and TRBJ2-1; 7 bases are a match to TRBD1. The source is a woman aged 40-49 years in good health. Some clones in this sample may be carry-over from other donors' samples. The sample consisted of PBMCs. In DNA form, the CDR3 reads TGTGCCAGCAGCTCGACAGGGTTAATTTACAATGAGCAGTTCTTC. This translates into CASSSTGLIYNEQFF.